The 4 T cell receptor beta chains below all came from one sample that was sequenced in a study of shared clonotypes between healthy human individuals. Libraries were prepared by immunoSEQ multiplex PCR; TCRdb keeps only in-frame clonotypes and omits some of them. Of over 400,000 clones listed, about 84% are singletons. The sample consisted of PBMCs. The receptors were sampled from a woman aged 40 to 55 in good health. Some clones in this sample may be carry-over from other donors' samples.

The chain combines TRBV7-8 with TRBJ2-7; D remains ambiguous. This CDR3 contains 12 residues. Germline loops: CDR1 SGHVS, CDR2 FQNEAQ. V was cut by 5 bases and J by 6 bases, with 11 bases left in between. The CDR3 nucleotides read TGTGCCAGCAGCACACCACGGACCGAGCAGTACTTC. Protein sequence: CASSTPRTEQYF.

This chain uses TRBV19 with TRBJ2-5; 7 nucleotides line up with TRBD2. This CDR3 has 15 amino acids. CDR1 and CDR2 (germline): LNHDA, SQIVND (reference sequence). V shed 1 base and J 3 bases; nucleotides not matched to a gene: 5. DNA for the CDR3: TGTGCCAGTAGTATAGGGGCTAGCGGCGAAGAGACCCAGTACTTC. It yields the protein CASSIGASGEETQYF.

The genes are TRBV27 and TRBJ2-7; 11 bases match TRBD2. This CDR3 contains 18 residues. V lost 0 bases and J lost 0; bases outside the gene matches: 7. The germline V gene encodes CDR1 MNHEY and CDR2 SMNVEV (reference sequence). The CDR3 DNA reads TGTGCCAGCAGTTTATCCGGACTAGCGGGCACCTACTCCTACGAGCAGTACTTC. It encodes CASSLSGLAGTYSYEQYF.

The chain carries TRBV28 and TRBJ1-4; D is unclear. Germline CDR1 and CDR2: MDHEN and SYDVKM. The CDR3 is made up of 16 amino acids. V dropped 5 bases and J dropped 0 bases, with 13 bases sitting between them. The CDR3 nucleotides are TGTGCCAGCAGTATCCTTGACGATGCAACTAATGAAAAACTGTTTTTT. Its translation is CASSILDDATNEKLFF.